This T cell receptor beta chain was sequenced during a study of blood T cell repertoires in COVID-19. About the study: T cells, B-cell-depleted T cells, or PBMCs supplied cDNA or gDNA.

Assay: immunoSEQ multiplex PCR; the TCRdb copy retains only in-frame clones and omits some. The sample includes a few hundred thousand clones, about 88% of them seen just once. Germline values: CDR1 LNHDA, CDR2 SQIVND (reference sequence). J gave up 1 base and V 5 bases, and 9 bases lay outside the gene matches. The CDR3 sequence is 16 residues long. Sequencing was done on a sample of peripheral blood. The V and J genes are TRBV19 and TRBJ1-1, with TRBD1 matching over 8 bases. The receptor was isolated from a man aged 55 to 70 with acute or convalescent COVID-19. CDR3 DNA: TGTGCCAGTAGTCCCCCCGGACAGGGTTGGAACACTGAAGCTTTCTTT. Residues: CASSPPGQGWNTEAFF.